The rows below give T cell receptor beta chains drawn from one sample of a study of graft-versus-host responses after intestinal transplantation. The antigens of these receptors remain unknown. Sequenced by immunoSEQ multiplex PCR; TCRdb stores in-frame clones only, minus some. The sample comprises about 50,000 clones, 80% to 95% of which are singletons, and 2.5% rests with the top ten. The source material was unstimulated CD4+ T cells sorted from spleen or lymph node cells, sampled before transplant. These receptors were collected from a human donor who was the organ donor for an intestinal transplant. Each CDR3 is given with its conserved first and last residue. Each record gives: CDR3 length, clone size, D gene, J gene, V gene, CDR3 protein, CDR3 DNA. D genes are given only for firm matches. Part of the rows lack a size; the others show once, few, many or a class for expanded clones.

17 once TRBD1 TRBJ2-4 TRBV4-1 CASSQDKPDDRANIQYF TGCGCCAGCAGCCAAGATAAGCCGGACGACAGGGCGAACATTCAGTACTTC
15 NA NA TRBJ2-7 TRBV6-5 CASSPRDFAFYEQYF TGTGCCAGCAGTCCCCGGGACTTTGCCTTCTACGAGCAGTACTTC
13 NA NA TRBJ2-7 TRBV4-3 CASSQDIQYEQYF TGCGCCAGCAGCCAAGATATACAGTACGAGCAGTACTTC
17 NA TRBD2 TRBJ2-3 TRBV7-9 CASSLSLTSGGTDTQYF TGTGCCAGCAGCTTAAGCCTTACTAGCGGAGGCACAGATACGCAGTATTTT
19 NA TRBD2 TRBJ2-5 TRBV28 CASSLRYLSGRGLRETQYF TGTGCCAGCAGTTTAAGATACCTTAGCGGGAGGGGGTTACGGGAGACCCAGTACTTC
15 NA TRBD2 TRBJ2-3 TRBV11-1 CASAGTSGSWNTQYF TGTGCCAGCGCTGGGACTAGCGGGAGCTGGAATACGCAGTATTTT
13 NA NA TRBJ1-3 TRBV7-9 CASSLDTGNTIYF TGTGCCAGCAGCTTAGATACGGGAAACACCATATATTTT
15 NA TRBD2 TRBJ2-1 TRBV11-2 CASSQTSGIYNEQFF TGTGCCAGCAGCCAGACTAGCGGAATTTACAATGAGCAGTTCTTC
15 NA TRBD2 TRBJ2-1 TRBV30 CAWRVGSGTYNEQFF TGTGCCTGGAGAGTAGGTAGCGGGACCTACAATGAGCAGTTCTTC
17 once TRBD2 TRBJ2-3 TRBV5-6 CASSDRTSGRRTDTQYF TGTGCCAGCAGCGACAGGACTAGCGGGAGGCGCACAGATACGCAGTATTTT
14 NA TRBD2 TRBJ2-1 TRBV27 CASSQTSGIEEQFF TGTGCCAGCAGTCAAACTAGCGGGATTGAAGAGCAGTTCTTC
14 NA NA TRBJ1-2 TRBV5-1 CASSLGAGNYGYTF TGCGCCAGCAGCTTGGGGGCAGGGAACTATGGCTACACCTTC
17 NA TRBD2 TRBJ2-7 TRBV9 CASSASATSAGSYEQYF TGTGCCAGCAGCGCCTCAGCTACTAGCGCGGGCTCCTACGAGCAGTACTTC
15 NA NA TRBJ2-1 TRBV27 CASSLRGQSYNEQFF TGTGCCAGCAGTTTAAGAGGGCAATCCTACAATGAGCAGTTCTTC
15 NA NA TRBJ2-3 TRBV19 CASSIAEVGTDTQYF TGTGCCAGTAGTATAGCGGAGGTGGGCACAGATACGCAGTATTTT
12 NA NA TRBJ2-7 TRBV19 CASSIPQREQYF TGTGCCAGTAGTATACCCCAGCGGGAGCAGTACTTC
15 NA NA TRBJ2-5 TRBV30 CAWSRGGVAQETQYF TGTGCCTGGAGTAGAGGTGGTGTCGCCCAAGAGACCCAGTACTTC
16 NA TRBD1 TRBJ2-5 TRBV10-2 CASSLNQRGLQETQYF TGCGCCAGCTCCCTAAACCAAAGGGGGCTCCAAGAGACCCAGTACTTC
17 NA TRBD2 TRBJ2-3 TRBV7-2 CASSFPRASGRIDTQYF TGTGCCAGCAGCTTCCCGAGGGCTAGCGGGAGGATAGATACGCAGTATTTT
16 NA TRBD2 TRBJ2-3 TRBV9 CASSVALAGGIDTQYF TGTGCCAGCAGCGTAGCGTTAGCGGGAGGAATAGATACGCAGTATTTT
13 NA NA TRBJ2-1 TRBV9 CASSVGGFNEQFF TGTGCCAGCAGCGTAGGAGGGTTCAATGAGCAGTTCTTC
13 NA TRBD2 TRBJ2-1 TRBV5-1 CASSFRLAGEQFF TGCGCCAGCAGCTTCCGACTAGCCGGGGAGCAGTTCTTC
14 NA NA TRBJ2-2 TRBV6-5 CASSYGPDTGELFF TGTGCCAGCAGTTACGGACCTGACACCGGGGAGCTGTTTTTT
15 NA TRBD2 TRBJ2-3 TRBV5-1 CASSFALAGADTQYF TGCGCCAGCAGCTTTGCACTAGCGGGAGCAGATACGCAGTATTTT
14 NA NA TRBJ2-1 TRBV6-1 CASSEAYSYNEQFF TGTGCCAGCAGTGAAGCGTATTCATACAATGAGCAGTTCTTC
15 NA NA TRBJ2-1 TRBV7-9 CASSLTSGFYNEQFF TGTGCCAGCAGCTTAACGTCCGGCTTCTACAATGAGCAGTTCTTC
15 NA TRBD1 TRBJ2-4 TRBV18 CASSPGTAGKNIQYF TGTGCCAGCTCACCAGGGACAGCCGGTAAAAACATTCAGTACTTC
15 once TRBD1 TRBJ2-3 TRBV18 CASSPAQGITDTQYF TGTGCCAGCTCACCGGCACAGGGGATAACAGATACGCAGTATTTT
17 NA NA TRBJ2-3 TRBV7-5 CARSLLAGGPSTDTQYF TGTGCCAGAAGCTTACTAGCGGGAGGGCCCTCCACAGATACGCAGTATTTT